Following are 20 T cell receptor beta chains from one sample sequenced in a study of persistence of HIV-infected CD4 T cells. The stimulus was lysate of CMV-infected fibroblasts, roughly 9.2 ug/mL. CD40L-negative CD69-negative CD45RO-high memory CD4+ T cells were sorted as populations depleted of antigen-responding cells. The libraries were made with immunoSEQ version 4 in survey mode. TCRdb's table, derived via immunoSEQ multiplex PCR, lists solely in-frame clones and lacks some. The table includes 46,000 or so clones, about 80% detected once. What these receptors recognize is not known. The sample consisted of CD4+ T cells sorted from PBMCs after roughly 17-hour stimulation, taken from a patient who received antiretroviral therapy. The source is an adult man with HIV who was CMV-seropositive.

The rearrangement links TRBV6-1 to TRBJ1-5; D is perhaps TRBD1 (5 bases). This CDR3 spans 16 amino acids. V was clipped by 2 bases and J by 6 bases, with 17 bases between them. Germline V gene data show CDR1 as MNHNS and CDR2 as SASEGT. The DNA for the CDR3 is TGTGCCAGCAGTGAAACAGGCGGTATGGTGCCTCAGCCCCAGCATTTT. Encoded protein: CASSETGGMVPQPQHF.

The J gene is TRBJ1-1, the V gene TRBV5-5; D is uncertain. Trimming shortened V by 0 bases and J by 1 base, and 13 bases separated the two germline ends. Germline V gene lookup returns CDR1 SGHKS and CDR2 YYEKEE (reference sequence). The CDR3 is made up of 16 amino acids. The CDR3 nucleotides read TGTGCCAGCAGCTTGGGCCTCAATGGGGAGAACACTGAAGCTTTCTTT. Its translation: CASSLGLNGENTEAFF. The whole variable domain, remainder taken from reference TRBV5-5 and TRBJ1-1, is DAGVTQSPTHLIKTRGQQVTLRCSPISGHKSVSWYQQVLGQGPQFIFQYYEKEERGRGNFPDRFSARQFPNYSSELNVNALLLGDSALYLCASSLGLNGENTEAFFGQGTRLTVV.

This clone was seen just once. The V call is TRBV7-3, the J call TRBJ2-1, with 7 bases identical to TRBD2. The CDR3 runs to 20 residues. Per the germline V gene, CDR1 is SGHTA and CDR2 is FQGTGA. V gave up 1 base and J gave up 8 bases; unmatched junction bases: 23. The CDR3 here is CASSLRGGSRPPHVGDEQFF. CDR3 sequence (DNA): TGTGCCAGCAGCTTAAGGGGCGGGAGTCGGCCCCCACATGTTGGGGATGAGCAGTTCTTC.

This clone was picked up a small number of times. The chain couples TRBV27 to TRBJ2-7, with D unresolved. This CDR3 contains 13 residues. CDR1 is MNHEY, CDR2 SMNVEV, per germline (reference sequence). V lost 2 bases, J lost 3 bases, and 8 bases lay in between. CDR3 sequence: CASSLSRSYEQYF. The DNA of the CDR3 is TGTGCCAGCAGTTTAAGCAGAAGCTACGAGCAGTACTTC.

V gene TRBV11-2 combines with J gene TRBJ1-2; unclear D gene. The CDR3 is 12 residues long. From germline, CDR1 is SGHAT and CDR2 FQNNGV. Trimming shortened V by 4 bases and J by 5 bases, and 8 bases separated the two germline ends. The CDR3 protein is CASSSQRYGYTF. The CDR3 region has the DNA TGTGCCAGCAGCTCCCAGAGGTATGGCTACACCTTC. Full variable domain (missing parts from reference TRBV11-2 and TRBJ1-2): EAGVAQSPRYKIIEKRQSVAFWCNPISGHATLYWYQQILGQGPKLLIQFQNNGVVDDSQLPKDRFSAERLKGVDSTLKIQPAKLEDSAVYLCASSSQRYGYTFGSGTRLTVV.

The chain has TRBV20-1 and TRBJ2-1, with D unresolved. Germline V lookup: CDR1 DFQATT, CDR2 SNEGSKA (reference sequence). This CDR3 spans 12 amino acids. V lost 3 bases to trimming and J lost 9 bases, with 12 bases between them. The CDR3 sequence is CSASSARLEQFF. Written as DNA, the CDR3 is TGCAGTGCTAGTTCAGCAAGACTTGAGCAGTTCTTC.

The J gene is TRBJ1-5, the V gene TRBV30; 7 nucleotides align to TRBD1. The CDR3 is made up of 13 amino acids. Trimming took 1 base from V and 7 from J; bases not matched to a gene: 4. Germline V lookup: CDR1 GTSNPN, CDR2 SVGIG (reference sequence). In nucleotides, the CDR3 is TGTGCCTGGAGTGGGACAGGACGCCAGCCCCAGCATTTT. This codes for CAWSGTGRQPQHF. The full variable domain, in which reference TRBV30 and TRBJ1-5 provide the parts outside the CDR3, is SQTIHQWPATLVQPVGSPLSLECTVEGTSNPNLYWYRQAAGRGLQLLFYSVGIGQISSEVPQNLSASRPQDRQFILSSKKLLLSDSGFYLCAWSGTGRQPQHFGDGTRLSIL.

J is TRBJ1-1 and V is TRBV10-1; no clear D gene. The germline gives CDR1 WNHNN, CDR2 SYGVQD (reference sequence). CDR3 length: 12 residues. Trimming shortened V by 6 bases and J by 5 bases, and 10 bases separated the two germline ends. The CDR3 spells CASSPRRTEAFF. The CDR3 region has the DNA TGCGCCAGCAGCCCCCGGCGGACTGAAGCTTTCTTT.

The gene calls are TRBV9 and TRBJ2-2, with D tentatively TRBD1 or TRBD2 (5 bases each). The germline CDR1 and CDR2 sequences are SGDLS and YYNGEE. This CDR3 region has 15 residues. The V and J ends lost 3 bases and 0 bases respectively, with 9 bases between them. In nucleotides, the CDR3 is TGTGCCAGCAGCGCCGGGGCGGCGAACACCGGGGAGCTGTTTTTT. Protein sequence: CASSAGAANTGELFF.

This chain connects TRBV5-1 to TRBJ2-7; TRBD2 agrees at 9 bases. This CDR3 contains 15 residues. CDR1 is SGHRS and CDR2 is YFSETQ in the germline V gene. With 0 bases clipped from V and 2 bases from J, the junction kept 3 bases outside the gene matches. The CDR3, as DNA: TGCGCCAGCAGCTTGGAGACTAGCGGCGCCTACGAGCAGTACTTC. This gives the protein CASSLETSGAYEQYF.

This clone was picked up a small number of times. The V and J genes are TRBV5-4 and TRBJ1-6; no firm D call. Germline V gives CDR1 SGHNT, CDR2 YYREEE (reference sequence). The CDR3 runs to 14 residues. V lost 0 bases and J lost 5, with 6 bases in between. This CDR3 is CASSLGRNNSPLHF. CDR3 bases: TGTGCCAGCAGCTTGGGGCGGAATAATTCACCCCTCCACTTT. Supplemented by reference TRBV5-4 and TRBJ1-6, the full variable domain reads ETGVTQSPTHLIKTRGQQVTLRCSSQSGHNTVSWYQQALGQGPQFIFQYYREEENGRGNFPPRFSGLQFPNYSSELNVNALELDDSALYLCASSLGRNNSPLHFGNGTRLTVT.

The rearrangement links TRBV4-2 to TRBJ2-1, with 8 bases fitting TRBD2. Germline CDR1 reads LGHNA; CDR2 reads YNFKEQ. The J segment lost 5 bases and the V segment lost 4 bases, leaving 13 bases of the junction unmatched. CDR3 length equals 17 residues. CDR3 protein: CASSPGRGAGEDNEQFF. The DNA for the CDR3 is TGTGCCAGCAGCCCCGGGAGGGGGGCGGGAGAGGACAATGAGCAGTTCTTC.

The rearrangement uses TRBV5-1 and TRBJ2-4; D is undetermined. The length of the CDR3 is 15 residues. The germline CDR1 and CDR2 sequences are SGHRS and YFSETQ. Trimming took off 0 bases at V and 3 bases at J, with 10 bases between the two ends. The chain's CDR3 is CASSLEAGDKNIQYF. The CDR3 region has the DNA TGCGCCAGCAGCTTGGAGGCAGGTGACAAAAACATTCAGTACTTC.

This chain connects TRBV30 to TRBJ2-2, with D maybe TRBD2 (6 bases). The germline gives CDR1 GTSNPN, CDR2 SVGIG (reference sequence). With 2 bases removed from V and 1 base from J, the gap between germline ends came to 8 bases. There are 14 residues in the CDR3. The CDR3 loop reads CAWSMGLNTGELFF. The CDR3 DNA reads as TGTGCCTGGAGTATGGGACTGAACACCGGGGAGCTGTTTTTT.

The chain combines TRBV2 with TRBJ2-7, with D perhaps assigned TRBD1 or TRBD2 (5 bases each). The CDR3 is 13 amino acids. Germline CDR1 is SNHLY and CDR2 is FYNNEI. V was trimmed by 7 bases and J by 2 bases, leaving 12 bases between them. Here the CDR3 reads CASTRDGAYEQYF. For the CDR3, the DNA is TGTGCCAGCACCCGGGACGGAGCCTACGAGCAGTACTTC. Full variable domain (rest looked up from reference TRBV2 and TRBJ2-7): EPEVTQTPSHQVTQMGQEVILRCVPISNHLYFYWYRQILGQKVEFLVSFYNNEISEKSEIFDDQFSVERPDGSNFTLKIRSTKLEDSAMYFCASTRDGAYEQYFGPGTRLTVT.

This clone was seen once. The V and J genes are TRBV6-5 and TRBJ2-2, with D unresolved. The V gene lost 5 bases and the J gene lost 7 bases, with 8 bases spanning the gap. The CDR3 is 12 amino acids. Per the germline V gene, CDR1 is MNHEY and CDR2 is SVGAGI. In DNA, the CDR3 is TGTGCCAGCAGTAGTGGGTTCGGGGAGCTGTTTTTT. Its protein is CASSSGFGELFF.

The V call is TRBV6-5, the J call TRBJ1-2; TRBD1 agrees at 7 bases. Germline CDR1 and CDR2: MNHEY and SVGAGI. The CDR3 extends over 13 amino acids. V lost 6 bases, J lost 5 bases, and 6 bases stayed unmatched. The CDR3 DNA is TGTGCCAGCAGAGGGACAGCGACATATGGCTACACCTTC. Its translation is CASRGTATYGYTF.

The chain couples TRBV19 to TRBJ1-1, with TRBD1 matching 7 bases. The V segment lost 1 base and the J segment 3 bases; nucleotides outside the gene matches: 5. Germline assignment: CDR1 LNHDA and CDR2 SQIVND (reference sequence). The CDR3 totals 15 residues. The chain's CDR3 is CASSIASRGYTEAFF. The CDR3 DNA reads TGTGCCAGTAGTATAGCGTCCAGGGGGTACACTGAAGCTTTCTTT.

This sequence joins TRBV18 and TRBJ1-1, with 8 bases aligning to TRBD1. The V gene end was trimmed by 6 bases and the J gene end by 2 bases; junction bases not matched to a gene: 5. The CDR3 is made up of 14 amino acids. Per the germline V gene, CDR1 is KGHSH and CDR2 is LQKENI. CDR3 sequence reads: CASSQDRANTEAFF. The CDR3 bases are TGTGCCAGCTCGCAGGACAGGGCTAACACTGAAGCTTTCTTT.

This clone was picked up a small number of times. This chain uses TRBV30 with TRBJ2-7; no firm D call. CDR1 is GTSNPN and CDR2 is SVGIG in the germline V gene (reference sequence). V lost 0 bases, J lost 5 bases, and 14 bases lay in between. This CDR3 region has 14 residues. This CDR3 is CAWSVGGVPHEQYF. CDR3 nucleotides: TGTGCCTGGAGTGTAGGCGGAGTCCCCCACGAGCAGTACTTC.